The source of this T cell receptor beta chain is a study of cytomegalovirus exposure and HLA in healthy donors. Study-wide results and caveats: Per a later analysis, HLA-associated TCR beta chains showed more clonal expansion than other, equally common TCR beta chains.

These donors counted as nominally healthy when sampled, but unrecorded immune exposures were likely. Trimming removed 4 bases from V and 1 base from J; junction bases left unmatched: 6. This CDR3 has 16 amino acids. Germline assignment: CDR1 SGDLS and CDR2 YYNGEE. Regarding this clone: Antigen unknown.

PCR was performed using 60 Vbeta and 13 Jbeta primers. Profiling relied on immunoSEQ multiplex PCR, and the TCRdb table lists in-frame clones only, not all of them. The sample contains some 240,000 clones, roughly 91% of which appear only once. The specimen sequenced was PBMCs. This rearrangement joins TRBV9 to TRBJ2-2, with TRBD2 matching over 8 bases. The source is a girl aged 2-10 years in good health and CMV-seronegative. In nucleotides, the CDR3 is TGTGCCAGCAGCCCAGAGCGGGGGTTGAACACCGGGGAGCTGTTTTTT. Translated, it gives CASSPERGLNTGELFF.